Below, 18 T cell receptor beta chains from the same sample are listed, as sequenced in a study of blood T cells in healthy people across ages (dated by TCRdb to between 2015 and 2016). The library was made by 5' RACE. Sequencing instrument: Illumina HiSeq 2500. The second PCR ran for about 7 to 11 cycles and used a J-beta primer mix along with a sample-barcoded 5' primer. TCRdb reanalyzed the raw reads on its own, using fastp at Q25 for trimming and MiXCR for clone calling, and kept in-frame beta chains. Identical CDR3 proteins give one entry, which carries the most common genes and DNA. The table for this sample lists 500,000 to 650,000 distinct CDR3 sequences; 27% of them were counted only once. Together, the top ten hold under 4.5% of the sample. The same sample was also studied in work on T cells of mothers and their children.

Sequencing was performed on blood. Receptors were obtained from a boy between 2 and 10 years old in good health.

V is TRBV12-3 or TRBV12-4 and J is TRBJ2-5, with D maybe TRBD1 (6 bases). This CDR3 region has 17 residues. Trimming removed 5 bases from V and 4 bases from J, with 23 bases in between. The CDR3 loop reads CASSLEQGYFGGETQYF. CDR3 DNA sequence: TGTGCCAGCAGTCTCGAACAGGGATACTTTGGCGGAGAGACCCAGTACTTC.

This clonotype has a count of ten or more. The chain uses TRBV7-2 and TRBJ2-5; tentative D call: TRBD1 (5 bases). Trimming shortened V by 5 bases and J by 4 bases, and 14 bases separated the two germline ends. The CDR3 spans 14 residues. Germline V gene data show CDR1 as SGHTA and CDR2 as FQGNSA. As DNA, the CDR3 is TGTGCCAGCAGCAACCCAGGGATTGGAGAGACCCAGTACTTC. This encodes CASSNPGIGETQYF.

This clonotype has more than one count but fewer than ten. The chain is built from TRBV7-6 and TRBJ2-2; TRBD1 matches 7 bases. J gave up 5 bases and V 5 bases, and 5 bases lay outside the gene matches. There are 14 residues in the CDR3. CDR1 is SGHVS, CDR2 FNYEAQ, per germline. The chain's CDR3 is CASSQTGATGELFF. The DNA of the CDR3 is TGTGCCAGCAGCCAAACAGGGGCAACCGGGGAGCTGTTTTTT.

The chain combines TRBV10-3 with TRBJ2-5; a weak D match, TRBD2 (5 bases). Germline V gene sequence: CDR1 ENHRY, CDR2 SYGVKD. V was trimmed by 0 bases and J by 5 bases, leaving 10 bases between them. The CDR3 extends over 14 amino acids. The DNA for the CDR3 is TGTGCCATCAGTGAGTCTAGCGTCGCGGAGACCCAGTACTTC. Its translation is CAISESSVAETQYF.

The chain employs TRBV20-1 and TRBJ2-7; perhaps TRBD1 as D (5 bases). The germline V gene encodes CDR1 DFQATT and CDR2 SNEGSKA (reference sequence). The CDR3 has 12 residues. V was cut by 3 bases and J by 6 bases, with 12 bases left in between. The CDR3 spells CSARVDSSEQYF. The CDR3 bases are TGCAGTGCTAGGGTCGACAGTTCCGAGCAGTACTTC.

V gene TRBV12-5 combines with J gene TRBJ1-2; D not certain. Germline CDR1 reads LGHNT; CDR2 reads FRNRAP. With 6 bases removed from V and 2 bases from J, the gap between germline ends came to 13 bases. The CDR3 has 14 residues. This chain's CDR3 is CASGSAGSNYGYTF. The CDR3 coding sequence is TGTGCTAGTGGCTCCGCAGGATCCAACTATGGCTACACCTTC.

The genes are TRBV20-1 and TRBJ2-1; the D gene is possibly TRBD2 (6 bases). Trimming pared 3 bases from V and 7 bases from J, leaving 19 bases between. Germline values: CDR1 DFQATT, CDR2 SNEGSKA (reference sequence). This CDR3 has 15 amino acids. The CDR3 DNA follows: TGCAGTGCTAGGGTGCGAGCGGAGGGCAGGAATGAGCAGTTCTTC. Translated: CSARVRAEGRNEQFF.

This clonotype was counted at least ten times. The rearrangement links TRBV10-3 to TRBJ2-1; 9 bases agree with TRBD1. The germline gives CDR1 ENHRY, CDR2 SYGVKD. The CDR3 loop spans 15 amino acids. The V and J ends lost 4 bases and 7 bases, in that order; junction bases with no gene match: 8. The CDR3 DNA follows: TGTGCCATCAGTGCATCCCGGGACAGGGAGAATGAGCAGTTCTTC. Translating it yields CAISASRDRENEQFF.

The chain recombines TRBV12-3 or TRBV12-4 with TRBJ2-5; TRBD2 agrees at 12 bases. This CDR3 comprises 20 residues. With V trimmed by 6 bases and J by 3 bases, 20 bases remained unmatched. This CDR3 is CASSQTLAGGTQVWEETQYF. The CDR3 coding sequence is TGTGCCAGCAGCCAAACCCTAGCGGGAGGGACTCAAGTATGGGAAGAGACCCAGTACTTC.

The chain couples TRBV7-9 to TRBJ2-2; tentatively, D is TRBD2 (5 bases). The CDR3 spans 15 residues. V gave up 5 bases and J gave up 10 bases, with 20 bases separating them. The germline CDR1 and CDR2 sequences are SEHNR and FQNEAQ (reference sequence). CDR3 sequence: CASSPRAVWEEELFF. In nucleotides, the CDR3 is TGTGCCAGCAGCCCGAGGGCCGTTTGGGAAGAGGAGCTGTTTTTT. The variable domain in full, with the rest retrieved from reference TRBV7-9 and TRBJ2-2, is DTGVSQNPRHKITKRGQNVTFRCDPISEHNRLYWYRQTLGQGPEFLTYFQNEAQLEKSRLLSDRFSAERPKGSFSTLEIQRTEQGDSAMYLCASSPRAVWEEELFFGEGSRLTVL.

Only one count was recorded for this clonotype. A junction end diverges from the germline sequence, so it may reflect a read error. This chain joins TRBV14 and TRBJ2-5, with D tentatively TRBD1 (5 bases). The CDR3 runs 15 residues. Germline-derived CDR1 and CDR2 are SGHDN and FVKESK. The CDR3 loop is CASSHSRQRYNEQLF. In DNA form, the CDR3 reads TGTGCCAGCAGCCACAGCCGACAGAGATACAATGAGCAGCTCTTC.

The chain employs TRBV18 and TRBJ2-5; the match to TRBD1 covers 10 bases. There are 14 residues in the CDR3. J was trimmed by 5 bases and V by 5 bases; bases with no gene match: 5. CDR1 and CDR2 from the germline V gene are KGHSH and LQKENI. CDR3 nucleotide sequence: TGTGCCAGCTCATACGACAGGGGGCTGGAGACCCAGTACTTC. It translates to CASSYDRGLETQYF. The full variable domain, completed using reference TRBV18 and TRBJ2-5, is NAGVMQNPRHLVRRRGQEARLRCSPMKGHSHVYWYRQLPEEGLKFMVYLQKENIIDESGMPKERFSAEFPKEGPSILRIQQVVRGDSAAYFCASSYDRGLETQYFGPGTRLLVL.

The chain couples TRBV12-3 or TRBV12-4 to TRBJ2-3; 7 bases align to TRBD2. This CDR3 region has 14 residues. The ends lost 6 bases at V and 8 bases at J; junction bases unmatched: 11. Here the CDR3 DNA reads TGTGCCAGCAGCCCCGGGCTAGCGGCGGGTACGCAGTATTTT. This translates into CASSPGLAAGTQYF.

The rearrangement links TRBV28 to TRBJ1-1, with D perhaps matching TRBD1 (5 bases). Germline lookup yields CDR1 MDHEN and CDR2 SYDVKM. This CDR3 has 14 residues. Trimming took off 6 bases at V and 4 bases at J, with 15 bases between the two ends. The CDR3 region is CASRYTRARTEAFF. DNA for the CDR3: TGTGCCAGCAGATACACCAGGGCGCGCACTGAAGCTTTCTTT.

The V call is TRBV21-1, the J call TRBJ1-4; the D call of TRBD1 is as the table states it, not checked on the DNA. TRBV21-1 is given as a pseudogene. The CDR3 extends over 16 amino acids. CDR3 protein: CASSKQGTGRDEKLFF. The CDR3 DNA sequence: TGTGCCAGCAGCAAACAGGGGACAGGGCGGGATGAAAAACTGTTTTTT.

This clonotype was counted a few times. A junction boundary mismatches the germline segment, possibly from a read error. The V call is TRBV10-3, the J call TRBJ1-2; 9 positions agree with TRBD1. Germline V gene data show CDR1 as ENHRY and CDR2 as SYGVKD. The CDR3 loop spans 13 amino acids. The CDR3 region is CAAAQGAIDGHTF. Written as DNA, the CDR3 is TGTGCCGCCGCACAGGGGGCTATAGATGGCCACACCTTC.

CDR3 DNA: TGTGCCTGGACTAGCGGGTACAATGAGCAGTTCTTC. It encodes CAWTSGYNEQFF. The chain is built from TRBV30 and TRBJ2-1; 8 nucleotides match TRBD2. Germline CDR1 and CDR2: GTSNPN and SVGIG (reference sequence). The CDR3 spans 12 residues. Trimming at V came to 4 bases and at J to 4 bases, leaving 0 bases not matched to a gene. Filled out from reference TRBV30 and TRBJ2-1, the complete variable domain reads SQTIHQWPATLVQPVGSPLSLECTVEGTSNPNLYWYRQAAGRGLQLLFYSVGIGQISSEVPQNLSASRPQDRQFILSSKKLLLSDSGFYLCAWTSGYNEQFFGPGTRLTVL.

This clonotype was seen repeatedly, ten times or more. This chain joins TRBV6-4 and TRBJ2-1, with 10 bases identical to TRBD2. The V and J ends lost 4 bases and 7 bases, in that order; junction bases with no gene match: 10. Germline CDR1 and CDR2: MRHNA and SNTAGT. CDR3 length: 16 amino acids. Here the CDR3 DNA reads TGTGCCAGCAGTGCCTCCGCTAGCGGGGGTTATAATGAGCAGTTCTTC. Translating gives CASSASASGGYNEQFF.